This T cell receptor beta chain was sequenced in a study of response to subunit inactivated influenza vaccine. Germline CDR1 reads DFQATT; CDR2 reads SNEGSKA (reference sequence). With 6 bases removed from V and 6 bases from J, the gap between germline ends came to 9 bases. CDR3 length: 10 amino acids. Study-wide results and limits: The authors suggested that every seasonal influenza vaccination recruits few new T cells.

MiXCR was run by TCRdb on the RT-PCR reads, yielding one entry per CDR3 protein. The sample shows hundreds of thousands of distinct CDR3 sequences, less than 20% of them seen only once. On this clonotype itself: No antigen is known for it.

The gene calls are TRBV20-1 and TRBJ2-7; TRBD2 might be the D (6 bases). The material sequenced was PBMCs from blood, taken roughly 5 days after vaccination. The receptor was derived from a man in his fifties or sixties who received an inactivated influenza vaccine. In DNA, the CDR3 is TGCAGTGCCGGGACTTTCGAGCAGTACTTC. Its translation is CSAGTFEQYF.